In its sample, the clone carrying this TCR beta chain was seen a few times. What it binds is unknown. The time point: persistent/refractory GD, antithyroid drugs over 5 years with positive TRAb. PBMC-derived RNA was used for the TCR library. Staff took around 9 milliliters of peripheral blood and put it into EDTA tubes. This entry is derived from a study of regulatory T cells in long-lasting Graves disease. Study results and limitations: Researchers reported studying only peripheral blood, not thyroid tissue.

Construction of the TCR beta libraries employed iRepertoire HTBI primers in conjunction with Arm-PCR of CDR3 regions. TCRdb independently ran MiXCR on the multiplex PCR reads; one entry per CDR3 protein. The table has a few hundred thousand distinct CDR3 sequences, about a quarter seen once. Sequences were derived from peripheral blood mononuclear cells (PBMCs), sampled when the disease was refractory, from a patient treated with antithyroid drugs. The TCR was taken from a female donor with Graves disease.

Here the CDR3 DNA reads TGTGCCAGCAGCGTCGCCGGGACGAGGAACACCGGGGAGCTGTTTTTT. It specifies CASSVAGTRNTGELFF. The rearrangement joins TRBV7-2 to TRBJ2-2; D is tentatively TRBD1 or TRBD2 (5 bases each). The ends were cut back, 5 bases at V and 1 base at J, with 14 bases in the middle. Per the germline V gene, CDR1 is SGHTA and CDR2 is FQGNSA. This CDR3 spans 16 amino acids.